This T cell receptor beta chain is drawn from a study of CD8 T cells in ankylosing spondylitis. TCRdb independently ran MiXCR on the 5' RACE reads; one entry per CDR3 protein. The table lists about 360,000 distinct CDR3 sequences, roughly 22% of them singletons. This clonotype was obtained from a male donor with ankylosing spondylitis or in good health (not recorded which). Source material: blood, either unsorted or a sorted T cell fraction (not recorded which).

The CDR3 reads CASSLGYESGYEQYF. CDR3 DNA: TGTGCCAGCAGTTTAGGGTACGAGTCAGGCTACGAGCAGTACTTC. J is TRBJ2-7 and V is TRBV12-3 or TRBV12-4; D call uncertain. CDR3 length: 15 residues. Trimming took 1 base from V and 3 from J, leaving 13 bases between them.